This is a list of T cell receptor beta chains from one sample in a study of molecular identifiers for immune sequencing clone quantification. MiXCR was run by TCRdb on the PCR reads, yielding one entry per CDR3 protein. This table has 300,000 to 350,000 distinct CDR3 sequences, around a fifth appearing once. Source material: naive CD8+ T cells from blood, with Jurkat cell RNA spiked in. These receptors were obtained from a human donor in good health. Some libraries in this study had Jurkat cell RNA spiked in. CDR3s include the opening cysteine and the closing phenylalanine or tryptophan. The order of the fields is J gene, V gene, D gene, clone size, CDR3 protein, CDR3 DNA. D genes are given only for firm matches. A row's size may be missing; if present it is once, few, many or a size class.

J: TRBJ2-5; V: TRBV7-9; D: NA; size: many; CDR3: CASSLVEGDQETQYF; DNA: TGTGCCAGCAGCTTAGTTGAAGGGGATCAAGAGACCCAGTACTTC
J: TRBJ1-2; V: TRBV2; D: NA; size: few; CDR3: CASNPYPYGYTF; DNA: TGTGCCAGCAATCCCTATCCTTATGGCTACACCTTC
J: TRBJ1-6; V: TRBV27; D: NA; size: NA; CDR3: CASSGGVNSPLHF; DNA: TGTGCCAGCAGTGGGGGCGTGAATTCACCCCTCCACTTT
J: TRBJ1-1; V: TRBV29-1; D: TRBD1; size: many; CDR3: CSVEPTGAWKVTEAFF; DNA: TGCAGCGTTGAACCCACAGGGGCGTGGAAGGTGACTGAAGCTTTCTTT
J: TRBJ2-3; V: TRBV7-3; D: NA; size: many; CDR3: CASSSGVGAGTDTQYF; DNA: TGTGCCAGCAGCAGCGGAGTGGGAGCTGGCACAGATACGCAGTATTTT
J: TRBJ2-3; V: TRBV2; D: NA; size: many; CDR3: CASMGSGGHTLTDTQYF; DNA: TGTGCCAGCATGGGTTCCGGGGGCCACACTCTCACAGATACGCAGTATTTT
J: TRBJ2-7; V: TRBV20-1; D: NA; size: many; CDR3: CSARAAGPYEQYF; DNA: TGCAGTGCTAGAGCGGCGGGGCCCTACGAGCAGTACTTC
J: TRBJ2-7; V: TRBV7-9; D: NA; size: few; CDR3: CASSLVGGADPYEQYF; DNA: TGTGCCAGCAGCTTAGTTGGGGGCGCCGACCCCTACGAGCAGTACTTC
J: TRBJ2-7; V: TRBV12-3/TRBV12-4; D: NA; size: many; CDR3: CASSFGRVEQYF; DNA: TGTGCCAGCAGTTTCGGGCGGGTTGAGCAGTACTTC
J: TRBJ2-7; V: TRBV12-3/TRBV12-4; D: TRBD1; size: few; CDR3: CASSSSGTGLNEQYF; DNA: TGTGCCAGCAGTTCATCCGGGACAGGGCTAAACGAGCAGTACTTC
J: TRBJ2-5; V: TRBV15; D: NA; size: many; CDR3: CATSRAGALETQYF; DNA: TGTGCCACCAGCAGAGCGGGAGCGTTAGAGACCCAGTACTTC
J: TRBJ2-5; V: TRBV28; D: NA; size: many; CDR3: CASSPFPGSLQETQYF; DNA: TGTGCCAGCAGTCCCTTTCCAGGGTCTCTCCAAGAGACCCAGTACTTC
J: TRBJ2-7; V: TRBV2; D: NA; size: NA; CDR3: CASIAGTALYEQYF; DNA: TGTGCCAGCATCGCGGGGACAGCGCTCTACGAGCAGTACTTC
J: TRBJ1-2; V: TRBV20-1; D: NA; size: many; CDR3: CSARGPGDLHGYTF; DNA: TGCAGTGCTAGAGGGCCAGGGGATCTCCATGGCTACACCTTC
J: TRBJ2-7; V: TRBV9; D: NA; size: many; CDR3: CASSVASLSEQYF; DNA: TGTGCCAGCAGCGTAGCGTCCCTGAGCGAGCAGTACTTC